The 23 T cell receptor beta chains presented below share a single source sample, sequenced in a study of blood T cell repertoires in COVID-19. Data came from immunoSEQ multiplex PCR; TCRdb stores just in-frame clones and leaves some out. Here the sample spans some 160,000 clones, around four fifths being singletons. The specimen sequenced was peripheral blood. All receptors derive from a woman in her 70s who had recovered from COVID-19.

The V gene is TRBV15, the J gene TRBJ2-2; TRBD2 matches at 8 bases. Looked up from germline, CDR1 is LNHNV and CDR2 is YYDKDF (reference sequence). The CDR3 is made up of 17 amino acids. Germline trimming cut 1 base from V and 4 bases from J; bases unmatched to any gene: 8. The chain's CDR3 is CATSRVPAGVITGELFF. The CDR3 DNA is TGTGCCACCAGCAGAGTGCCAGCGGGAGTTATCACCGGGGAGCTGTTTTTT.

The chain couples TRBV6-5 to TRBJ1-2; no definite D call. Germline CDR1 MNHEY, CDR2 SVGAGI. The CDR3 consists of 13 residues. V was trimmed by 7 bases and J by 0 bases, leaving 9 bases between them. CDR3 amino acids: CASTLTTNYGYTF. The CDR3 DNA is TGTGCCAGCACCTTGACAACTAACTATGGCTACACCTTC.

The CDR3 loop is CASSLLDRGIIALHF. DNA of the CDR3: TGTGCCAGCAGCCTTCTGGACAGGGGAATAATAGCCCTCCACTTT. The chain uses TRBV3-1 (or the pseudogene TRBV3-2) and TRBJ1-6, with 9 positions matching TRBD1. Per germline, CDR1 LGHDT and CDR2 YNNKEL (reference sequence). The J segment lost 14 bases and the V segment lost 4 bases, leaving 12 bases of the junction unmatched. The length of the CDR3 is 15 residues.

V is TRBV5-6 and J is TRBJ1-6, with 8 bases that match TRBD1. The CDR3 has 16 residues. V shed 4 bases, J shed 6 bases, and the junction held 9 bases outside the gene matches. Germline V gives CDR1 SGHDT, CDR2 YYEEEE. The CDR3 DNA follows: TGTGCCAGCAGCCCTCGACAGGGGATGGGTAATTCACCCCTCCACTTT. Translation gives CASSPRQGMGNSPLHF.

The V call is TRBV9, the J call TRBJ1-1; D call uncertain. Per the germline V gene, CDR1 is SGDLS and CDR2 is YYNGEE. The CDR3 totals 16 residues. V lost 0 bases and J lost 4, with 16 bases in between. DNA of the CDR3: TGTGCCAGCAGCGTAGGTCTGGCCCCCCGGGGCACTGAAGCTTTCTTT. This gives the protein CASSVGLAPRGTEAFF.

J is TRBJ2-1 and V is TRBV24-1, with 13 bases aligning to TRBD2. Looked up from germline, CDR1 is KGHDR and CDR2 is SFDVKD. The CDR3 consists of 16 residues. Trimming at V came to 5 bases and at J to 4 bases, leaving 4 bases not matched to a gene. Here the CDR3 reads CATSAMGLAGYNEQFF. CDR3 sequence (DNA): TGTGCCACCAGTGCCATGGGACTAGCGGGATACAATGAGCAGTTCTTC.

The chain is built from TRBV5-1 and TRBJ2-1, with D perhaps TRBD2 (6 bases). CDR3 length equals 13 residues. Trimming removed 3 bases at V and 9 bases at J, with 13 bases between. The germline V gene encodes CDR1 SGHRS and CDR2 YFSETQ. The CDR3 DNA reads TGCGCCAGCAGCTCAGGCGGGGCGGTTGAGCAGTTCTTC. Protein: CASSSGGAVEQFF.

V and J are TRBV6-5 and TRBJ1-1, with TRBD1 matching over 8 bases. The V gene's germline CDR1 is MNHEY and CDR2 SVGAGI. V lost 10 bases and J lost 5; bases outside the gene matches: 12. The CDR3 extends over 14 amino acids. The CDR3 DNA reads TGTGCCACAGATTTCAGGGGGCCGGGGACTGAAGCTTTCTTT. It translates to CATDFRGPGTEAFF.

The chain combines TRBV5-1 with TRBJ2-3; 7 bases agree with TRBD1. This CDR3 is 13 amino acids long. V was clipped by 4 bases and J by 5 bases; unmatched bases: 4. Germline CDR1 is SGHRS and CDR2 is YFSETQ. The CDR3 region is CASSTNRGDTQYF. The CDR3 region has the DNA TGCGCCAGCAGCACCAACAGGGGAGATACGCAGTATTTT.

This clone was detected a few times. The chain couples TRBV29-1 to TRBJ2-1, with D possibly being TRBD2 (7 bases). The V end lost 7 bases, the J end lost 1 base, and 14 bases lay between the germline ends. Germline V gives CDR1 SQVTM, CDR2 ANQGSEA. The CDR3 consists of 14 residues. The CDR3 coding sequence is TGCAGCGCTGGGGGGGCAGGATCCTACAATGAGCAGTTCTTC. This sequence encodes CSAGGAGSYNEQFF.

The gene calls are TRBV29-1 and TRBJ1-1; D call uncertain. The CDR3 totals 13 residues. CDR1 and CDR2 (germline): SQVTM, ANQGSEA. Trimming stripped 8 bases from V and 3 bases from J, with 16 bases between. The CDR3 coding sequence is TGCAGCTGGTATCGGTTGCTGGACACTGAAGCTTTCTTT. Translating gives CSWYRLLDTEAFF.

The rearrangement joins TRBV4-2 to TRBJ2-4; D possibly corresponds to TRBD1 (6 bases). Looked up from germline, CDR1 is LGHNA and CDR2 is YNFKEQ. With 0 bases removed from V and 1 base from J, the gap between germline ends came to 10 bases. The CDR3 totals 16 residues. CDR3 in amino acids: CASSQDLGAAKNIQYF. The CDR3 region has the DNA TGTGCCAGCAGCCAAGATCTGGGGGCGGCCAAAAACATTCAGTACTTC.

The chain has TRBV2 and TRBJ1-2, with D possibly being TRBD1 (5 bases). Trimming removed 1 base from V and 7 bases from J, with 13 bases in between. Germline V gene data show CDR1 as SNHLY and CDR2 as FYNNEI. The CDR3 runs to 14 residues. The CDR3 DNA follows: TGTGCCAGCAGTGAAGAGAGGCAGGGACTTGGCTACACCTTC. Residues: CASSEERQGLGYTF. Using reference TRBV2 and TRBJ1-2 for the parts outside the CDR3, the full variable domain is EPEVTQTPSHQVTQMGQEVILRCVPISNHLYFYWYRQILGQKVEFLVSFYNNEISEKSEIFDDQFSVERPDGSNFTLKIRSTKLEDSAMYFCASSEERQGLGYTFGSGTRLTVV.

The count of this clone is one. V and J are TRBV9 and TRBJ2-2; D is possibly TRBD2 (6 bases). Trimming pared 9 bases from V and 2 bases from J, leaving 20 bases between. The CDR3 covers 16 residues. Germline CDR1 and CDR2: SGDLS and YYNGEE. CDR3 in amino acids: CATAPGIAVNTGELFF. CDR3 DNA: TGTGCCACCGCCCCCGGGATAGCGGTTAACACCGGGGAGCTGTTTTTT.

This clone has just one count. The V gene is TRBV11-2, the J gene TRBJ1-2; 8 bases are shared with TRBD1. V lost 5 bases and J lost 6; bases outside the gene matches: 5. CDR1 is SGHAT, CDR2 FQNNGV, per germline. This CDR3 has 13 residues. For the CDR3, the DNA is TGTGCCAGCAGCCAGGACAGGGACCATGGCTACACCTTC. Translated, it gives CASSQDRDHGYTF.

The rearrangement uses TRBV7-2 and TRBJ1-4, with D perhaps matching TRBD1 (6 bases). This CDR3 region has 15 residues. CDR1 SGHTA and CDR2 FQGNSA come from the germline V gene. Trimming removed 3 bases at V and 14 bases at J, with 22 bases between. The CDR3 is CASSLGALRAGYLFF. The CDR3 DNA reads TGTGCCAGCAGCTTGGGGGCCCTTCGGGCCGGATATCTGTTTTTT. The full variable domain, rest sourced from reference TRBV7-2 and TRBJ1-4, is GAGVSQSPSNKVTEKGKDVELRCDPISGHTALYWYRQSLGQGLEFLIYFQGNSAPDKSGLPSDRFSAERTGGSVSTLTIQRTQQEDSAVYLCASSLGALRAGYLFFGSGTQLSVL.

V usage is TRBV7-9 and J usage is TRBJ2-5; TRBD2 agrees at 7 bases. The CDR3 extends over 14 amino acids. Germline trimming cut 5 bases from V and 5 bases from J; bases unmatched to any gene: 8. CDR1 SEHNR and CDR2 FQNEAQ come from the germline V gene (reference sequence). DNA of the CDR3: TGTGCCAGCAGCCCCTGGGAGGGAGGGGAGACCCAGTACTTC. As protein: CASSPWEGGETQYF.

The chain uses TRBV5-1 and TRBJ1-3; TRBD1 might be the D (6 bases). The germline V gene encodes CDR1 SGHRS and CDR2 YFSETQ. This CDR3 comprises 14 residues. Trimming removed 4 bases from V and 2 bases from J, with 10 bases in between. The CDR3 sequence: CASSEQGPGNTIYF. CDR3 nucleotide sequence: TGCGCCAGCAGCGAACAGGGCCCTGGAAACACCATATATTTT.

CDR3 loop: CASSRDTPYEQYF. The DNA for the CDR3 is TGCGCCAGCAGCCGGGACACGCCCTACGAGCAGTACTTC. The chain couples TRBV4-1 to TRBJ2-7, with a possible D match to TRBD1 (6 bases). Deletions cut 4 bases from V and 2 bases from J, with 9 bases between. CDR1 is MGHRA, CDR2 YSYEKL, per germline. The CDR3 spans 13 residues.

The V gene is TRBV19, the J gene TRBJ1-2; 10 nucleotides align to TRBD1. V shed 4 bases, J shed 4 bases, and the junction held 6 bases outside the gene matches. The CDR3 runs 15 residues. Germline V lookup: CDR1 LNHDA, CDR2 SQIVND (reference sequence). The CDR3 DNA reads TGTGCCAGTAGTAGCCCGGGACAGGGGTTCTATGGCTACACCTTC. Its translation is CASSSPGQGFYGYTF.

V is TRBV28 and J is TRBJ1-2; TRBD1 matches 10 bases. Germline assignment: CDR1 MDHEN and CDR2 SYDVKM. CDR3 length equals 16 residues. Trimming took 2 bases from V and 5 from J; bases not matched to a gene: 8. The DNA of the CDR3 is TGTGCCAGCAGTTTAGGAGGGACAGGGGCGGTATATGGCTACACCTTC. This sequence encodes CASSLGGTGAVYGYTF.

This chain links TRBV2 with TRBJ2-1, with D possibly TRBD2 on 6 matching bases. The V gene lost 10 bases and the J gene lost 8 bases, with 24 bases spanning the gap. The V gene's germline CDR1 is SNHLY and CDR2 FYNNEI. The CDR3 runs to 15 residues. The CDR3 region has the DNA TGTGCCACCTCGCAGGAGGGGACCCAGGCCGATGAGCAGTTCTTC. Translation: CATSQEGTQADEQFF.

This chain connects TRBV7-2 to TRBJ2-1; 11 bases agree with TRBD2. Germline CDR1 and CDR2: SGHTA and FQGNSA. Trimming removed 2 bases from V and 10 bases from J; junction bases left unmatched: 7. The CDR3 extends over 15 amino acids. The CDR3 sequence: CASSLLLAGGGEQFF. The CDR3 DNA sequence: TGTGCCAGCAGCTTACTTCTAGCGGGGGGCGGGGAGCAGTTCTTC. Together with reference TRBV7-2 and TRBJ2-1, the CDR3 gives the full variable domain: GAGVSQSPSNKVTEKGKDVELRCDPISGHTALYWYRQSLGQGLEFLIYFQGNSAPDKSGLPSDRFSAERTGGSVSTLTIQRTQQEDSAVYLCASSLLLAGGGEQFFGPGTRLTVL.